Here is one T cell receptor beta chain with its context. This entry belongs to a study of blood T cell repertoires in COVID-19. As for the study in general: COVID-19 samples from acute and convalescent phases originated in the United States, Italy and Spain.

V was trimmed by 0 bases and J by 2 bases, leaving 11 bases between them. The CDR3 contains 15 residues. Looked up from germline, CDR1 is SGDLS and CDR2 is YYNGEE. Original methodology: Reference gene primer amplification yielded estimated nucleated cell counts. The repertoire was sequenced with immunoSEQ multiplex PCR; TCRdb's copy has only in-frame clones and lacks some. The V and J calls and clone size were taken over from that table, and D and trimming were inferred from the DNA. The sample has hundreds of thousands of clones, about 90% seen once; the top ten hold approximately 10%. This clonotype was obtained from a woman younger than 45 with COVID-19, enrolled during active disease. Sequencing input: peripheral blood. The rearrangement links TRBV9 to TRBJ1-2; a weak D match, TRBD1 (6 bases). CDR3 in DNA: TGTGCCAGCAGCGTAGGGTCCGGGACAAACTATGGCTACACCTTC. It yields the protein CASSVGSGTNYGYTF.